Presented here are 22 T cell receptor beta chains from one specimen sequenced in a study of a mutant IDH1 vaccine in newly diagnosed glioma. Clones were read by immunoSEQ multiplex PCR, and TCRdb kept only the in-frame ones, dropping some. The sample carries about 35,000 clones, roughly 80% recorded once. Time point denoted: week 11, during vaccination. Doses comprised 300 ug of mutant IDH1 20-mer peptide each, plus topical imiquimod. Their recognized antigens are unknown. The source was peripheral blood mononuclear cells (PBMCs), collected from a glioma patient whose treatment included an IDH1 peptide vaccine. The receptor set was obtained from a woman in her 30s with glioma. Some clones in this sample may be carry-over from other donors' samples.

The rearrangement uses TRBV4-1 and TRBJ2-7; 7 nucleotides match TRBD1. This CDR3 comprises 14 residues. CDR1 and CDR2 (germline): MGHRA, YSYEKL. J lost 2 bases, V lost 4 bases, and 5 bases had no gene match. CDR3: CASSPQGPTYEQYF. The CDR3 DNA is TGCGCCAGCAGCCCACAGGGGCCGACCTACGAGCAGTACTTC.

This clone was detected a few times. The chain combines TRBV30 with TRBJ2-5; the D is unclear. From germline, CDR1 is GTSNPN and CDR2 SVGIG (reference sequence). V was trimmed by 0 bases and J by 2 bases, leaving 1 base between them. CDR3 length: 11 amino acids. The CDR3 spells CAWSVQETQYF. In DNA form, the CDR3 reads TGTGCCTGGAGTGTACAAGAGACCCAGTACTTC.

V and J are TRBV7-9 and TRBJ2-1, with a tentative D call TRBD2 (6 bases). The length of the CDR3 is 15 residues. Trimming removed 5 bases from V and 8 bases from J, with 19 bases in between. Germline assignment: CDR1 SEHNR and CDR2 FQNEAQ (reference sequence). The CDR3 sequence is CASSPWVRDGDEQFF. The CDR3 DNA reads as TGTGCCAGCAGCCCATGGGTGCGGGATGGGGATGAGCAGTTCTTC.

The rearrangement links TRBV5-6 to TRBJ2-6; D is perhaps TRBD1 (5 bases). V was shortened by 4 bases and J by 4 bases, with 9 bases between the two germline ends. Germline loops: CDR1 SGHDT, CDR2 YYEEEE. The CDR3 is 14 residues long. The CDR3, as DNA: TGTGCCAGCAGCCTTGGGGCCGGGGCCAACGTCCTGACTTTC. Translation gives CASSLGAGANVLTF.

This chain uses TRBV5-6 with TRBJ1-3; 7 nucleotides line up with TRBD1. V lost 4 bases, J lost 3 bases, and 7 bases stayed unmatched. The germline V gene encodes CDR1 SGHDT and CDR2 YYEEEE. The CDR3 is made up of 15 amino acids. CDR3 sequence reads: CASSLTGVGGNTIYF. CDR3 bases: TGTGCCAGCAGCCTCACAGGGGTCGGTGGAAACACCATATATTTT.

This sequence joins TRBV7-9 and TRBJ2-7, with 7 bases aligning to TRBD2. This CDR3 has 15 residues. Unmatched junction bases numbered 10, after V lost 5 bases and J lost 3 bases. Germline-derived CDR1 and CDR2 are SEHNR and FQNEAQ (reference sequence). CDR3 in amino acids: CASSPTGGRFYEQYF. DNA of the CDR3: TGTGCCAGCAGCCCGACGGGAGGTCGATTCTACGAGCAGTACTTC.

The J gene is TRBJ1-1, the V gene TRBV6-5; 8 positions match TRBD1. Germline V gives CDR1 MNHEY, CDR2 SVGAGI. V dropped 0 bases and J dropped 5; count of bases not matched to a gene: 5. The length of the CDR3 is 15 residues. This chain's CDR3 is CASSYSDRAGTEAFF. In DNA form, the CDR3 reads TGTGCCAGCAGTTACTCGGACAGGGCGGGTACTGAAGCTTTCTTT.

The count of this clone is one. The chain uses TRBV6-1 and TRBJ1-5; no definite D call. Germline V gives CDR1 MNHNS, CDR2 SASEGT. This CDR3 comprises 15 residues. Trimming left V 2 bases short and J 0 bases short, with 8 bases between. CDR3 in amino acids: CASSEYQYSNQPQHF. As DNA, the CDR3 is TGTGCCAGCAGTGAATATCAATATAGCAATCAGCCCCAGCATTTT.

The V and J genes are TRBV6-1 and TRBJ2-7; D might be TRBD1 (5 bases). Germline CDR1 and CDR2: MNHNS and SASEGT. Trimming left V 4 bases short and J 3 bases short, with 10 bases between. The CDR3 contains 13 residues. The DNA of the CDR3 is TGTGCCAGCAGTGGTGGACAAGACTACGAGCAGTACTTC. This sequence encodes CASSGGQDYEQYF.

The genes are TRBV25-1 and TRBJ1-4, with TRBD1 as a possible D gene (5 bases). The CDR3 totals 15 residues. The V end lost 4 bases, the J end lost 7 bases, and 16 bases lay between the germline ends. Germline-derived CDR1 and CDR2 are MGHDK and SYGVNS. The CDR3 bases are TGTGCCAGCAGTGCAATCGGGACGAGGGGTGAAAAACTGTTTTTT. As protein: CASSAIGTRGEKLFF.

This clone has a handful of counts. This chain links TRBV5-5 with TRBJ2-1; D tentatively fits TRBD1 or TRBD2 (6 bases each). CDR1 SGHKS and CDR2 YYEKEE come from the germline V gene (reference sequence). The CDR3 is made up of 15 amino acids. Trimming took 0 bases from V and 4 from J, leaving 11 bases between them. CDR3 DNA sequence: TGTGCCAGCAGCTTGGTAGGGGGGCAGTACAATGAGCAGTTCTTC. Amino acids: CASSLVGGQYNEQFF. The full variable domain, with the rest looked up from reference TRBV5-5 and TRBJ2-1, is DAGVTQSPTHLIKTRGQQVTLRCSPISGHKSVSWYQQVLGQGPQFIFQYYEKEERGRGNFPDRFSARQFPNYSSELNVNALLLGDSALYLCASSLVGGQYNEQFFGPGTRLTVL.

The DNA for the CDR3 is TGCGCCAGCACCAAAGCGGGTAGTTCCTACGAGCAGTACTTC. Protein sequence: CASTKAGSSYEQYF. This sequence joins TRBV5-1 and TRBJ2-7; TRBD2 is a possible D gene (6 bases). The CDR3 spans 14 residues. Germline assignment: CDR1 SGHRS and CDR2 YFSETQ. Between the trimmed V and J ends, which lost 6 bases and 1 base, there was a span of 14 bases.

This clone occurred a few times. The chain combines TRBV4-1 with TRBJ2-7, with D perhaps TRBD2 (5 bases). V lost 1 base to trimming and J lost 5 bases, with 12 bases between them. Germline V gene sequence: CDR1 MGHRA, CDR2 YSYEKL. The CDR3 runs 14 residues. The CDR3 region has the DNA TGCGCCAGCAGCCAAGTAAGGGAGCTAAACGAGCAGTACTTC. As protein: CASSQVRELNEQYF.

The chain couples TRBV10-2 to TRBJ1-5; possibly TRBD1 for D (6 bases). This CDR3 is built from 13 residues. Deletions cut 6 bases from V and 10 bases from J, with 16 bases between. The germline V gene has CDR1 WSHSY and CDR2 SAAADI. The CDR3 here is CASSGTPGGPQHF. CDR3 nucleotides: TGCGCCAGCAGCGGGACACCAGGCGGTCCCCAGCATTTT.

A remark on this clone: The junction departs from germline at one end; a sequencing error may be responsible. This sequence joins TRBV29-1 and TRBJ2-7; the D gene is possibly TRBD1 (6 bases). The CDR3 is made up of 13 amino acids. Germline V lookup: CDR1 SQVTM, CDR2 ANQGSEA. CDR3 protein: CSVSGTSTHEQCF. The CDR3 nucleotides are TGCAGCGTTTCCGGGACATCAACCCACGAGCAGTGCTTC.

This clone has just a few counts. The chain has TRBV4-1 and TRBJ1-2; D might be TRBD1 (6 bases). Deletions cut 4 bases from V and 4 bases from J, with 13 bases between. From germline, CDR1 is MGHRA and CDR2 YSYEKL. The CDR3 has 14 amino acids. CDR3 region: CASSLLQGPYGYTF. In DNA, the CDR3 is TGCGCCAGCAGCCTGCTGCAGGGGCCCTATGGCTACACCTTC.

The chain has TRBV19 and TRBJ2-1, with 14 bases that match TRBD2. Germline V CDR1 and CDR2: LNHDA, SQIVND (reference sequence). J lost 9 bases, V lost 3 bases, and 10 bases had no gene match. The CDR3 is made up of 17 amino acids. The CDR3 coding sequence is TGTGCCAGTAGTATGACCCCGGGACTAGCGGGAGCCGGTGAGCAGTTCTTC. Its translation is CASSMTPGLAGAGEQFF.

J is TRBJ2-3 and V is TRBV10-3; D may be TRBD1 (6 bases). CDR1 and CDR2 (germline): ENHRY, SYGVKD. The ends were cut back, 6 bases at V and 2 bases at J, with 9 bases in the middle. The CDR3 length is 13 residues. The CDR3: CAISGQNTDTQYF. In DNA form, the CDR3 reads TGTGCCATCAGCGGACAGAACACAGATACGCAGTATTTT.

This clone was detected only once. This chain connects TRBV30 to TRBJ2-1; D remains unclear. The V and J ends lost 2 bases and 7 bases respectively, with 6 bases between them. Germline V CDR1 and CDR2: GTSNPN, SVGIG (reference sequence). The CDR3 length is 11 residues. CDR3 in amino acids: CAWSNKNEQFF. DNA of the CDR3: TGTGCCTGGAGTAATAAGAATGAGCAGTTCTTC.

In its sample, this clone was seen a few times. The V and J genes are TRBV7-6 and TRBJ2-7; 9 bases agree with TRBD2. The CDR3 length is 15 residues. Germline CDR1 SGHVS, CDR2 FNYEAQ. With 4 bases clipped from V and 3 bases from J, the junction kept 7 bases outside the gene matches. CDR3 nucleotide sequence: TGTGCCAGCAGCTCCTTAGCGGGAGTTGACTACGAGCAGTACTTC. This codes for CASSSLAGVDYEQYF.

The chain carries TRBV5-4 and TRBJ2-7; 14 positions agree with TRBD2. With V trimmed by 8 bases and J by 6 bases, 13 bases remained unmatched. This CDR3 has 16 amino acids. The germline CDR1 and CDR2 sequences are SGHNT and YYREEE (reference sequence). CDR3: CASKSGGTSGSGEQYF. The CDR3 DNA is TGTGCCAGTAAATCGGGCGGGACTAGCGGGAGCGGCGAGCAGTACTTC.

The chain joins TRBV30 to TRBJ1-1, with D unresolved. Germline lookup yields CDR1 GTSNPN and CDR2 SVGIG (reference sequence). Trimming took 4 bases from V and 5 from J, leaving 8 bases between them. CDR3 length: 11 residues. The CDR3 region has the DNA TGTGCCTGGACAGCGCCAACTGAAGCTTTCTTT. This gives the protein CAWTAPTEAFF.